A selection of T cell receptor beta chains follows, all from one sample in a study of cytomegalovirus exposure and HLA in healthy donors. Assay: immunoSEQ multiplex PCR; the TCRdb copy retains only in-frame clones and omits some. The data show approximately 62,000 clones, with about 91% seen just once and about 1.2% held by the top ten. The material sequenced was PBMCs. The receptors come from a woman in her late teens or twenties in good health and CMV-seronegative. The CDR3 runs from the conserved cysteine through the conserved F or W. The D gene is left open where the match is weak. A clone size is listed for some rows: how often the clone was seen (once, few, many), or a class if it is expanded.

CDR3 length	D gene	clone size	V gene	J gene	CDR3 DNA	CDR3 protein
13	.	.	TRBV29-1	TRBJ2-6	TGCAGCGTAGGACAGTCTGGGGCCAACGTCCTGACTTTC	CSVGQSGANVLTF
15	.	.	TRBV6-5	TRBJ1-5	TGTGCCAGCAGTTACTCACAGGGAACCAATCAGCCCCAGCATTTT	CASSYSQGTNQPQHF
14	TRBD1	.	TRBV10-3	TRBJ1-5	TGTGCCATCAGTCCCGACAGGGGCAATCAGCCCCAGCATTTT	CAISPDRGNQPQHF
13	.	.	TRBV11-1	TRBJ1-1	TGTGCCAGCAGCCCGGCGGCGAACACTGAAGCTTTCTTT	CASSPAANTEAFF
15	TRBD1	once	TRBV6-5	TRBJ2-7	TGTGCCAGCAGCCACCCCGGGACAGGGGGATACGAGCAGTACTTC	CASSHPGTGGYEQYF
17	TRBD2	.	TRBV19	TRBJ2-2	TGTGCCAGTAGTGCTCTACCTAGCGGGGAGAACACCGGGGAGCTGTTTTTT	CASSALPSGENTGELFF
16	.	.	TRBV4-3	TRBJ2-7	TGCGCCAGCAGCCAAGACGGAGTCAACCCTTCCTACGAGCAGTACTTC	CASSQDGVNPSYEQYF
13	TRBD1	.	TRBV29-1	TRBJ2-7	TGCAGCGGGAAGGACAGGGCCTCCTACGAGCAGTACTTC	CSGKDRASYEQYF
10	.	few	TRBV10-3	TRBJ2-1	TGTGCCACTAGGGGGAATGAGCAGTTCTTC	CATRGNEQFF
14	.	.	TRBV10-1	TRBJ1-1	TGCGCCAGCAGTGGAGGGTCGGGGAGCACTGAAGCTTTCTTT	CASSGGSGSTEAFF
15	.	.	TRBV9	TRBJ2-1	TGTGCCAGCAGCGTGAGCGGGCGCGGGGACAATGAGCAGTTCTTC	CASSVSGRGDNEQFF
14	.	.	TRBV27	TRBJ2-2	TGTGCCAGCAGTTTGTCCGAGTATACCGGGGAGCTGTTTTTT	CASSLSEYTGELFF
15	.	.	TRBV11-3	TRBJ1-6	TGTGCCAGCAGCTTAGTGGGCCAGGGGTCCTCACCCCTCCACTTT	CASSLVGQGSSPLHF
15	TRBD1	once	TRBV6-1	TRBJ1-4	TGTGCCAGCAGTGAAACTGGGACAGGAATGGGAAAACTGTTTTTT	CASSETGTGMGKLFF
14	.	.	TRBV6-5	TRBJ2-3	TGTGCCAGCCGACGAGCGCAGTCGACAGATACGCAGTATTTT	CASRRAQSTDTQYF
14	TRBD2	.	TRBV7-2	TRBJ2-7	TGTGCCAGCAGCTTACTAGCGGGCTTGGGCGAGCAGTACTTC	CASSLLAGLGEQYF
14	.	.	TRBV27	TRBJ1-5	TGTGCCAGCAGCCCCCTCTATAGCAATCAGCCCCAGCATTTT	CASSPLYSNQPQHF
14	TRBD1	.	TRBV28	TRBJ1-4	TGTGCCAGCAGCCCCGGACAGGAGAATGAAAAACTGTTTTTT	CASSPGQENEKLFF
16	TRBD2	.	TRBV6-1	TRBJ2-7	TGTGCCAGCAGTGTTGGTAGCGGGGGGCCCCACTACGAGCAGTACTTC	CASSVGSGGPHYEQYF
17	TRBD1	once	TRBV28	TRBJ1-1	TGTGCCAGCAGTTCCTACTGGGGACAGGGCCCTCGTCTCGGAGCTTTCTTT	CASSSYWGQGPRLGAFF
13	TRBD1	few	TRBV27	TRBJ1-5	TGTGCCAGCAGCTACAGGGGCGCTCAGCCCCAGCATTTT	CASSYRGAQPQHF
12	.	.	TRBV9	TRBJ2-3	TGTGCCAGCGCCCGGGTCGCAGATACGCAGTATTTT	CASARVADTQYF
14	.	.	TRBV25-1	TRBJ1-2	TGTGCCAGCAGTGACCAGGCCCCCTTGCCGGGCTACACCTTC	CASSDQAPLPGYTF
14	.	.	TRBV6-1	TRBJ2-2	TGTGCCAGCCAGGGGTTCGCGAACACCGGGGAGCTGTTTTTT	CASQGFANTGELFF
14	.	.	TRBV19	TRBJ2-7	TGTGCCAGTAGTCCCTACGGGGGCTCCTACGAGCAGTACTTC	CASSPYGGSYEQYF
13	.	.	TRBV4-1	TRBJ2-7	TGCGCCAGCAGCCCTCCCGGCGGGGAAGAGCAGTACTTC	CASSPPGGEEQYF
14	TRBD1	.	TRBV30	TRBJ2-7	TGTGCCTGGGCACGGGACAGATACTCCTACGAGCAGTACTTC	CAWARDRYSYEQYF
11	.	few	TRBV20-1	TRBJ1-2	TGCAGTGCCCTTGAGGGCTATGGCTACACCTTC	CSALEGYGYTF
16	TRBD2	few	TRBV6-4	TRBJ2-1	TGTGCCAGCTCACCGAGCGGGAGTGGGTCCTACAATGAGCAGTTCTTC	CASSPSGSGSYNEQFF
11	.	.	TRBV4-2	TRBJ2-5	TGTGCCAGCAGCCTCGGAGAGACCCAGTACTTC	CASSLGETQYF
15	TRBD1	.	TRBV15	TRBJ2-1	TGTGCCACCAGCATGAGGACAGGGGATTACAATGAGCAGTTCTTC	CATSMRTGDYNEQFF
14	.	.	TRBV15	TRBJ1-5	TGTGCCACCAGCAGAGATCCCGTCAATCAGCCCCAGCATTTT	CATSRDPVNQPQHF
15	TRBD2	.	TRBV5-1	TRBJ2-1	TGCGCCAGCAGCCTTGGACTAGCAGCTAACAATGAGCAGTTCTTC	CASSLGLAANNEQFF
14	TRBD1	.	TRBV29-1	TRBJ1-2	TGCAGCGTTGAAGGACAGGGTGATAGCGATGGCTACACCTTC	CSVEGQGDSDGYTF
11	.	once	TRBV6-1	TRBJ2-1	TGTGCCAGCAGCGTCGGGAGTGAGCAGTTCTTC	CASSVGSEQFF
14	.	.	TRBV11-2	TRBJ1-1	TGTGCCAGCAGCTTATATGGCAGGAACACTGAAGCTTTCTTT	CASSLYGRNTEAFF
13	.	.	TRBV4-1	TRBJ2-7	TGCGCCAGCAGCCAAGTTTTGGCAGGCGAGAAGTACTTC	CASSQVLAGEKYF
15	.	.	TRBV30	TRBJ2-3	TGTGCCTGGATCCCGGCGGAACCTTTGACAGATACGCAGTATTTT	CAWIPAEPLTDTQYF
13	.	.	TRBV18	TRBJ2-3	TGTGCCAGCTCACCCCGGGGAGCGGATACGCAGTATTTT	CASSPRGADTQYF
19	TRBD2	.	TRBV5-5	TRBJ2-3	TGTGCCAGCAGCTTGAGGCTAGCGGTCTCGCTGTCTAGCACAGATACGCAGTATTTT	CASSLRLAVSLSSTDTQYF
11	.	.	TRBV11-2	TRBJ2-7	TGTGCCAGCAGTGCTACCTACGAGCAGTACTTC	CASSATYEQYF